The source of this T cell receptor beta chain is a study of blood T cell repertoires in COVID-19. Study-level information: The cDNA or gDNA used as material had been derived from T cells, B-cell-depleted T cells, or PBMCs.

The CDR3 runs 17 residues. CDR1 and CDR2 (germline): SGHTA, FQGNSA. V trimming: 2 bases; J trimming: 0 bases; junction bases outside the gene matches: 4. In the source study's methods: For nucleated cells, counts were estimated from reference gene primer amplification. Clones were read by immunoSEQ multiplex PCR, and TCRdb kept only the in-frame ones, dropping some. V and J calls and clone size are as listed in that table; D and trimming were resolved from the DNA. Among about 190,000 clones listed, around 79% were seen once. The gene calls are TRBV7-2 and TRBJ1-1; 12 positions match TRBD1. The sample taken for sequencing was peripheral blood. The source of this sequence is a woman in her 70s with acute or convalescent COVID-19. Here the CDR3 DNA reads TGTGCCAGCAGCTTATACGGGACAGGGGGCTTGAACACTGAAGCTTTCTTT. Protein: CASSLYGTGGLNTEAFF.